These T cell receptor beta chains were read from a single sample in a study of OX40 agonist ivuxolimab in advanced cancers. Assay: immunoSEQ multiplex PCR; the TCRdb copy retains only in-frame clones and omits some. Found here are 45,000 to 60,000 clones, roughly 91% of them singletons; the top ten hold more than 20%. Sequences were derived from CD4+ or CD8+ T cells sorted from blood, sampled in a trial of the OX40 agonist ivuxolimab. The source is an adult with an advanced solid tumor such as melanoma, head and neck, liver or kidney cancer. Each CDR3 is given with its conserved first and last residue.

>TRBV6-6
CASSPGTSTDTQYF
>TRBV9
CASSVAGAGYTEAFF
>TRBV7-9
CASSLGGPYEQYF
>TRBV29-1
CSVVGSRGRPYEQYF
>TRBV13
CASSSRGGRGTTGYNEQFF
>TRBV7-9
CASSPSTTTQYF
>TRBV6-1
CASSERPAPETQYF
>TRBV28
CASTPMGFQETQYF
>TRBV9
CASSVKAAGGLRDEQFF
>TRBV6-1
CASSEVEGGTEAFF
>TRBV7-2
CASSLERHGFYEQYF
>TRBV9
CASSLLGDFWDEQYF
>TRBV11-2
CASSFGANVLTF
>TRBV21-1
CASPDETRYQPQHF
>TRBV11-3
CAFHPTVKENTEAFF
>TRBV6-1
CASNWPYEQYF
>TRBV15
CATSRDGGWGGQPQHF
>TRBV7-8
CASSLIAEQYF
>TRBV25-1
CASSAGFGQSYEQYF
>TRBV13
CASSTNGGQGGQPQHF
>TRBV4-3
CASSQDSGLGGRGQYF
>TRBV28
CASRQDREGTTEAFF
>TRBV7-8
CASSFYGRGLSSGANVLTF
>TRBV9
CASSVEGSGDWTDTQYF
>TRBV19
CASRWATGELFF
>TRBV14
CASSHLGTSSNEQFF
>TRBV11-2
CASSLGTVAHTEAFF
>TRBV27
CARRPKEETQYF
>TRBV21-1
CASSRESRTGLNYEQYF
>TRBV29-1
CSVDTTYEQYF
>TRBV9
CASSPSDSYGYTF
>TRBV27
CASSLSGVKDTQYF
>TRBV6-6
CASRGSGYTF
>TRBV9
CASSTHLRDRASYNEQFF
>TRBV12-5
CASGSPFYRANVLTF
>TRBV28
CASSLRLAGVNEQFF
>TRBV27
CASSKGTSGNNEQFF
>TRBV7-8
CASSSGGLYEQYF
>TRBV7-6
CASSMDKNTGELFF
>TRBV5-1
CASSLLAGGPLSYTF
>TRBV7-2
CASSFGQTEAFF
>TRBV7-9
CASSLGEQYF
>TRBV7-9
CASSLVSPYGYTF
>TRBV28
CASSFGDRGNTEAFF
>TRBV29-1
CSVEGSTRGGTEAFF
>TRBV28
CASLFRILEGEPNTEAFF
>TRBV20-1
CSARDYYEQYF
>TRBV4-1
CASSQRGDSYEQYF
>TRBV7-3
CASSPTGDYYGYTF
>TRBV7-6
CASSPTQGLEETQYF
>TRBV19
CASSIQGAEAFF
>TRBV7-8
CASRRPRDTQYF
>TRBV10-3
CAIGTDSLSGNTIYF
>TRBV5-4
CASSLAGTGFREQYF
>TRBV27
CASSFGAGDDITGELFF
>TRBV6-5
CASSYIPAGGYEQYF
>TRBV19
CASSILSAGEGYTF